One sample yielded the 32 T cell receptor beta chains listed below, sequenced in a study of blood T cells in healthy people across ages. Sample-barcoded 5' priming and a J-beta primer mix drove a second PCR of roughly 7 to 11 cycles. TCRdb reanalysed the 5' RACE reads using MiXCR and keeps one entry per CDR3 protein. The table includes about 1,000,000 distinct CDR3 sequences, 40% to 45% detected once. The sequenced sample was blood. Receptor source: a woman aged 55-75 years in good health.

This chain joins TRBV24-1 and TRBJ2-1, with D unresolved. Between the trimmed V and J ends, which lost 8 bases and 8 bases, there was a span of 3 bases. There are 9 residues in the CDR3. In germline, CDR1 is KGHDR, CDR2 SFDVKD. Written as DNA, the CDR3 is TGTGCCACCAAGGATGAGCAGTTCTTC. Residues: CATKDEQFF.

The chain uses TRBV3-1 and TRBJ1-2; D possibly corresponds to TRBD1 (6 bases). The CDR3 loop spans 19 amino acids. The V end was cut by 0 bases, the J end by 1 base, with 21 bases between. Germline lookup yields CDR1 LGHDT and CDR2 YNNKEL (reference sequence). The CDR3 sequence is CASSQDKGTQGVLNYGYTF. The DNA for the CDR3 is TGTGCCAGCAGCCAAGATAAAGGGACACAGGGAGTACTTAACTATGGCTACACCTTC.

The chain links TRBV7-8 to TRBJ2-7; 7 bases agree with TRBD2. This CDR3 is built from 18 residues. Per germline, CDR1 SGHVS and CDR2 FQNEAQ. The V segment lost 3 bases and the J segment 1 base; nucleotides outside the gene matches: 15. CDR3 amino acids: CASSFRLLASGESYEQYF. CDR3 coding DNA: TGTGCCAGCAGCTTTCGGCTACTTGCTAGCGGTGAATCCTACGAGCAGTACTTC. The full variable domain, completed using reference TRBV7-8 and TRBJ2-7, is GAGVSQSPRYKVAKRGQDVALRCDPISGHVSLFWYQQALGQGPEFLTYFQNEAQLDKSGLPSDRFFAERPEGSVSTLKIQRTQQEDSAVYLCASSFRLLASGESYEQYFGPGTRLTVT.

The J gene is TRBJ2-4, the V gene TRBV6-2 or TRBV6-3, with 10 bases identical to TRBD2. With V trimmed by 2 bases and J by 15 bases, 7 bases remained unmatched. CDR1 and CDR2 from the germline V gene are MNHEY and SVGEGT. This CDR3 has 13 amino acids. The CDR3 DNA follows: TGTGCCAGCAGTTACGCTAGCGGGAGTCAACTGTACTTC. Its translation is CASSYASGSQLYF.

The rearrangement links TRBV10-3 to TRBJ2-4; TRBD1 matches 8 bases. Matching the DNA end better, TRBJ2-7 makes the J call doubtful. The CDR3 has 14 residues. In germline, CDR1 is ENHRY, CDR2 SYGVKD. Here the CDR3 reads CAISGTGPPYEQYF. CDR3 DNA sequence: TGTGCCATCAGTGGGACAGGGCCGCCCTACGAGCAGTACTTC.

This clonotype was seen just once. The genes are TRBV29-1 and TRBJ2-1; no clear D. The germline gives CDR1 SQVTM, CDR2 ANQGSEA. This CDR3 has 15 residues. V lost 4 bases and J lost 2, with 15 bases in between. DNA of the CDR3: TGCAGCGTTGGTCGGTTAGGGCTGCCCTACAATGAGCAGTTCTTC. Residues: CSVGRLGLPYNEQFF.

The chain employs TRBV6-4 and TRBJ2-7; 7 bases agree with TRBD1. Trimming at V came to 5 bases and at J to 6 bases, leaving 10 bases not matched to a gene. Looked up from germline, CDR1 is MRHNA and CDR2 is SNTAGT. The CDR3 loop spans 14 amino acids. The chain's CDR3 is CASSTGVQGSEQYF. The DNA of the CDR3 is TGTGCCAGCAGTACAGGGGTTCAAGGGTCCGAGCAGTACTTC.

The V call is TRBV3-1, the J call TRBJ1-6; 7 bases fit TRBD1. Germline V gene lookup returns CDR1 LGHDT and CDR2 YNNKEL (reference sequence). This CDR3 has 14 amino acids. Unmatched junction bases numbered 6, after V lost 6 bases and J lost 7 bases. The CDR3 sequence: CASSRDSGNSPLHF. DNA for the CDR3: TGTGCCAGCAGTCGGGACAGCGGAAATTCACCCCTCCACTTT. Looking up the rest from reference TRBV3-1 and TRBJ1-6 gives the full variable domain: DTAVSQTPKYLVTQMGNDKSIKCEQNLGHDTMYWYKQDSKKFLKIMFSYNNKELIINETVPNRFSPKSPDKAHLNLHINSLELGDSAVYFCASSRDSGNSPLHFGNGTRLTVT.

This clonotype was seen a handful of times. The chain recombines TRBV27 with TRBJ1-2; 7 bases line up with TRBD1. Germline CDR1 MNHEY, CDR2 SMNVEV (reference sequence). The CDR3 consists of 15 residues. The J segment lost 2 bases and the V segment lost 5 bases, leaving 8 bases of the junction unmatched. The DNA for the CDR3 is TGTGCCAGCAGTCTATACAGGGGAGACAACTATGGCTACACCTTC. Translated, it gives CASSLYRGDNYGYTF.

The chain has TRBV4-3 and TRBJ2-1; D may be TRBD1 (5 bases). V lost 0 bases and J lost 15, with 15 bases in between. In germline, CDR1 is LGHNA, CDR2 YSLEER. The CDR3 extends over 13 amino acids. CDR3 sequence: CASSQDPQGVPFF. CDR3 coding DNA: TGCGCCAGCAGCCAAGATCCTCAAGGGGTTCCGTTCTTC.

This rearrangement joins TRBV7-2 to TRBJ2-7; 8 bases match TRBD1. The J call is in doubt because the DNA end fits TRBJ2-5 better. The CDR3 spans 14 residues. The germline CDR1 and CDR2 sequences are SGHTA and FQGNSA. CDR3 loop: CASSLGRGRRTQYF. The CDR3 bases are TGTGCCAGCAGCTTAGGCAGGGGGCGTAGGACCCAGTACTTC.

Concerning this clonotype itself: This may come from a read error, since a much larger clone is one base off. CDR3 DNA sequence: TGTGCCAGCAGCCAAATCAGTGAAGGGACAGAGCGTGAAAAACTGTTTTTT. Translating gives CASSQISEGTEREKLFF. J is TRBJ1-4 and V is TRBV3-1; 7 nucleotides agree with TRBD1. This CDR3 spans 17 amino acids. Losses at the gene ends were 2 bases for V and 7 bases for J; bases not matched to a gene: 13. Per germline, CDR1 LGHDT and CDR2 YNNKEL (reference sequence).

The rearrangement uses TRBV6-5 and TRBJ2-7; D is uncertain. The CDR3 runs 14 residues. V lost 0 bases and J lost 6, with 12 bases in between. CDR1 is MNHEY, CDR2 SVGAGI, per germline. The chain's CDR3 is CASSYSKFGSEQYF. The CDR3 region has the DNA TGTGCCAGCAGTTACTCGAAATTTGGAAGCGAGCAGTACTTC.

There are a few counts of this clonotype. The chain is built from TRBV5-1 and TRBJ2-3; D is uncertain. The CDR3 extends over 15 amino acids. CDR1 and CDR2 from the germline V gene are SGHRS and YFSETQ. The V end lost 3 bases, the J end lost 3 bases, and 14 bases lay between the germline ends. The CDR3 region is CASSYMGEATDTQYF. CDR3 DNA: TGCGCCAGCAGCTATATGGGTGAAGCAACAGATACGCAGTATTTT.

The chain recombines TRBV10-3 with TRBJ1-6; 8 nucleotides line up with TRBD1. CDR3 length: 14 amino acids. Trimming took 10 bases from V and 5 from J; bases not matched to a gene: 7. From germline, CDR1 is ENHRY and CDR2 SYGVKD. CDR3 residues: CATRQGSNNSPLHF. The CDR3 bases are TGTGCCACCCGACAGGGGTCGAATAATTCACCCCTCCACTTT.

This chain joins TRBV7-2 and TRBJ2-1, with a weak D call TRBD2 (5 bases). Germline values: CDR1 SGHTA, CDR2 FQGNSA. The CDR3 is made up of 12 amino acids. V was cut by 5 bases and J by 15 bases, with 17 bases left in between. This chain's CDR3 is CASSRGEGSSFF. The CDR3 DNA reads TGTGCCAGCAGCCGGGGAGAAGGAAGTTCGTTCTTC.

The J gene is TRBJ2-7, the V gene TRBV20-1; TRBD2 aligns across 7 bases. Germline V gene lookup returns CDR1 DFQATT and CDR2 SNEGSKA (reference sequence). The CDR3 runs to 15 residues. The trim removed 1 base at V and 3 bases at J, leaving 9 bases unmatched. CDR3 nucleotides: TGCAGTGCTAGAGCCCCCCTAGCGGCCGGCTACGAGCAGTACTTC. Translating it yields CSARAPLAAGYEQYF.

CDR3 DNA: TGTGCCAGCAGTCGACAGGGCGATCCCCTAGGTAAGAGCCATGAGCAGTTCTTC. It specifies CASSRQGDPLGKSHEQFF. The chain couples TRBV12-3 or TRBV12-4 to TRBJ2-1; 7 bases are a match to TRBD1. The junction had 21 bases not matched to a gene; V was cut back by 5 bases and J by 8 bases. The CDR3 runs 18 residues.

This clonotype has more than one count but fewer than ten. The chain combines TRBV6-6 with TRBJ2-1, with D uncertain. The length of the CDR3 is 15 residues. Germline CDR1 reads MNHNY; CDR2 reads SVGAGI (reference sequence). V dropped 6 bases and J dropped 0 bases, with 12 bases sitting between them. The DNA of the CDR3 is TGTGCCAGCAGCCAGGACCTGAGCTCCTACAATGAGCAGTTCTTC. It translates to CASSQDLSSYNEQFF.

The chain is built from TRBV12-3 or TRBV12-4 and TRBJ1-6, with D tentatively TRBD1 (6 bases). The ends were cut back, 6 bases at V and 7 bases at J, with 16 bases in the middle. This CDR3 has 15 residues. The CDR3 region has the DNA TGTGCCAGCAGACCCACTGACAGGAGAAATTCACCCCTCCACTTT. Amino acid sequence: CASRPTDRRNSPLHF.

This clonotype was observed at least ten times. The chain is built from TRBV29-1 and TRBJ2-1, with D hard to call. Germline V gene data show CDR1 as SQVTM and CDR2 as ANQGSEA. V was shortened by 5 bases and J by 6 bases, with 14 bases between the two germline ends. The CDR3 runs to 13 residues. CDR3 bases: TGCAGCGTTCGGGCCACGTCTCTCAATGAGCAGTTCTTC. Its translation is CSVRATSLNEQFF.

The chain employs TRBV27 and TRBJ1-6; D uncertain. The CDR3 has 15 amino acids. Germline lookup yields CDR1 MNHEY and CDR2 SMNVEV (reference sequence). Between the trimmed V and J ends, which lost 3 bases and 4 bases, there was a span of 10 bases. The CDR3 nucleotides are TGTGCCAGCAGTTTCGTAAGGGTGTATAATTCACCCCTCCACTTT. Translating it yields CASSFVRVYNSPLHF.

This clonotype was detected many times. The chain combines TRBV5-1 with TRBJ2-6, with unresolved D. V was pared by 3 bases and J by 0 bases, with 7 bases between. The CDR3 covers 15 residues. Germline V gene sequence: CDR1 SGHRS, CDR2 YFSETQ. CDR3 nucleotides: TGCGCCAGCAGCTCCGACATCTCTGGGGCCAACGTCCTGACTTTC. This codes for CASSSDISGANVLTF.

This clonotype came up a few times. V is TRBV7-2 and J is TRBJ2-3; 9 nucleotides agree with TRBD2. CDR3 length: 15 amino acids. From germline, CDR1 is SGHTA and CDR2 FQGNSA. V dropped 3 bases and J dropped 8; count of bases not matched to a gene: 9. CDR3 sequence: CASSFSGRVEVTQYF. In nucleotides, the CDR3 is TGTGCCAGCAGCTTTAGCGGGAGAGTAGAGGTTACGCAGTATTTT. Full variable domain (rest looked up from reference TRBV7-2 and TRBJ2-3): GAGVSQSPSNKVTEKGKDVELRCDPISGHTALYWYRQSLGQGLEFLIYFQGNSAPDKSGLPSDRFSAERTGGSVSTLTIQRTQQEDSAVYLCASSFSGRVEVTQYFGPGTRLTVL.

The chain employs TRBV5-1 and TRBJ2-5; D is unclear. Germline loops: CDR1 SGHRS, CDR2 YFSETQ. The CDR3 has 14 amino acids. With 1 base removed from V and 5 bases from J, the gap between germline ends came to 12 bases. CDR3: CASSLQPDGETQYF. In nucleotides, the CDR3 is TGCGCCAGCAGCTTGCAGCCTGATGGGGAGACCCAGTACTTC.

The chain is built from TRBV20-1 and TRBJ2-3; 7 nucleotides agree with TRBD2. The CDR3 covers 15 residues. Germline loops: CDR1 DFQATT, CDR2 SNEGSKA (reference sequence). V was clipped by 5 bases and J by 4 bases; unmatched bases: 12. This CDR3 reads CSAPPRSGRADTQYF. The CDR3 DNA follows: TGCAGTGCTCCTCCCCGTAGCGGGCGCGCAGATACGCAGTATTTT.

The genes are TRBV15 and TRBJ2-1; TRBD2 aligns across 9 bases. V was pared by 3 bases and J by 7 bases, with 7 bases of the junction left unmatched. The CDR3 consists of 15 residues. The germline CDR1 and CDR2 sequences are LNHNV and YYDKDF (reference sequence). The DNA for the CDR3 is TGTGCCACCAGCAGGGCGGGACTAGCAGGGAATGAGCAGTTCTTC. Its translation is CATSRAGLAGNEQFF.

In its sample, this clonotype was seen many times. J is TRBJ2-1 and V is TRBV3-1; weak D call: TRBD1 (6 bases). The CDR3 has 13 amino acids. Germline CDR1 and CDR2: LGHDT and YNNKEL (reference sequence). The V end was cut by 2 bases, the J end by 9 bases, with 11 bases between. The CDR3 DNA sequence: TGTGCCAGCAGCCAAAGTCTAGGGGGTGAGCAGTTCTTC. Translation gives CASSQSLGGEQFF.

This clonotype has only a few counts. The chain uses TRBV9 and TRBJ2-1; 9 bases fit TRBD1. Germline CDR1 is SGDLS and CDR2 is YYNGEE. V shed 1 base and J 2 bases; nucleotides not matched to a gene: 10. CDR3 length: 18 amino acids. The CDR3, as DNA: TGTGCCAGCAGCGTATTATCGGGGGACAGGGAAGCCTACAATGAGCAGTTCTTC. Its protein product is CASSVLSGDREAYNEQFF.

This clonotype was seen a few times. The V call is TRBV15, the J call TRBJ2-3, with a weak D call TRBD1 (6 bases). Trimming took 2 bases from V and 1 from J, leaving 13 bases between them. The CDR3 runs to 16 residues. Per germline, CDR1 LNHNV and CDR2 YYDKDF (reference sequence). The CDR3: CATSRLQGPRTDTQYF. DNA of the CDR3: TGTGCCACCAGCAGACTACAGGGACCCCGCACAGATACGCAGTATTTT.

This clonotype occurred a few times. The chain recombines TRBV20-1 with TRBJ2-7, with TRBD2 matching 10 bases. The CDR3 contains 15 residues. CDR1 and CDR2 from the germline V gene are DFQATT and SNEGSKA (reference sequence). The ends lost 1 base at V and 2 bases at J; junction bases unmatched: 5. CDR3 region: CSARGALAGTYEQYF. The CDR3 DNA is TGCAGTGCTAGAGGCGCACTAGCGGGAACCTACGAGCAGTACTTC.

As for this clonotype: The CDR3 end shows no conserved phenylalanine or tryptophan, and so a read error is likely. The J gene is TRBJ2-5, the V gene TRBV27; 9 bases are shared with TRBD2. This CDR3 contains 15 residues. Germline CDR1 and CDR2: MNHEY and SMNVEV (reference sequence). The CDR3 DNA reads as TGTGAATCGCGAGTGGCGGGAGGGCCTCGAGAGACCCAGTACATC. Protein product: CESRVAGGPRETQYI.